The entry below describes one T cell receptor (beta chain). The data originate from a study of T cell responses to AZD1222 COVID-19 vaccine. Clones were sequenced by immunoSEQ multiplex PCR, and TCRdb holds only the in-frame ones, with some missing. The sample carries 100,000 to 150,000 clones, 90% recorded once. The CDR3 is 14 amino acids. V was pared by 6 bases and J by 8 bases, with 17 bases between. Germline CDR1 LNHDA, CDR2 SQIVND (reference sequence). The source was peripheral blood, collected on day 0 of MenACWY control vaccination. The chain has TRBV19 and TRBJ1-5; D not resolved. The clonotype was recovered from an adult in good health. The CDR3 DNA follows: TGTGCCAGTAGCCGCGGACGGAGAATTGAGCCCCAGCATTTT. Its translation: CASSRGRRIEPQHF.